The clone carrying this T cell receptor beta chain was recorded at least ten times. Antigen unknown. 5'RACE primed at constant segments yielded TCR alpha and TCR beta cDNA libraries bearing sample barcodes and UMIs. Each CDR3 protein is one row after TCRdb ran MiXCR on the 5' RACE reads. The sample records 250,000 or so distinct CDR3 sequences, about a sixth being singletons. The sample comes from a study of T-cell memory formation after mild COVID-19. Study-level information: Most TCR clusters belonged to a single donor.

Study results and limitations: Mostly located in CM and EM were contracting CD4+ clones, with contracting CD8+ clones located in EMRA. Contracting clones from day 15 to 85 had balanced CD4/CD8; later expanders favoured CD4+.

The TCR was taken from a man younger than 30 who had mild COVID-19 (a few samples of this study predate the infection). Cell type and time point are not known. Sequenced input: PBMCs or a T cell subset sorted from them (not recorded which).

CDR3 sequence reads: CASSLAKETQYF. The CDR3 nucleotides are TGTGCCAGCAGCTTAGCAAAAGAGACCCAGTACTTC. V gene TRBV11-2 combines with J gene TRBJ2-5; D remains ambiguous. The CDR3 is made up of 12 amino acids. Trimming removed 1 base from V and 3 bases from J, with 3 bases in between. The germline V gene encodes CDR1 SGHAT and CDR2 FQNNGV. Variable domain in full (rest from reference TRBV11-2 and TRBJ2-5): EAGVAQSPRYKIIEKRQSVAFWCNPISGHATLYWYQQILGQGPKLLIQFQNNGVVDDSQLPKDRFSAERLKGVDSTLKIQPAKLEDSAVYLCASSLAKETQYFGPGTRLLVL.